A selection of T cell receptor beta chains follows, all from one sample in a study of T cell responses to AZD1222 COVID-19 vaccine. Profiled with immunoSEQ multiplex PCR; TCRdb holds only in-frame clones, not every one. The sample records around 100,000 clones, around 88% being singletons. Sample: peripheral blood, taken 28 days after the second AZD1222 dose. The receptors shown here come from an adult who received the AZD1222 COVID-19 vaccine. CDR3s leave out the opening cysteine and the closing phenylalanine or tryptophan. The D gene is left open where the match is weak.

D	J	V	CDR3
NA	TRBJ1-2	TRBV6-5	ASSSGRRHYGYT
NA	TRBJ1-2	TRBV28	ASRRGQNYGYT
NA	TRBJ2-7	TRBV4-1	ASSQEGSYAYEQY
NA	TRBJ2-7	TRBV2	ASSEAGTYEQY
NA	TRBJ1-2	TRBV19	ASEPWTAYGYT
NA	TRBJ1-2	TRBV28	ASRSGIGTFGGGYT
TRBD2	TRBJ2-1	TRBV28	ASNAPLSGRTYNEQF
NA	TRBJ1-2	TRBV15	ATSTMSQLHYGYT
NA	TRBJ2-5	TRBV5-6	ASSLSSDETQY
NA	TRBJ2-5	TRBV24-1	ATTGNAGQTYQETQY
TRBD1	TRBJ1-5	TRBV5-8	ASSFGTGYQPQH
NA	TRBJ2-7	TRBV6-2/TRBV6-3	ASSYSRESHEQY
TRBD2	TRBJ2-7	TRBV7-9	ASSPGGASHEQY
TRBD2	TRBJ2-1	TRBV10-3	AISKSGGSYNEQF
NA	TRBJ1-5	TRBV7-2	ASSLGRANQPQH
NA	TRBJ1-5	TRBV6-5	ASSYNSRQPQH
TRBD1	TRBJ2-7	TRBV29-1	SVGDRTYEQY
NA	TRBJ2-2	TRBV5-1	ASSLAPGELF
NA	TRBJ1-2	TRBV10-3	AIKGQGSYT
TRBD2	TRBJ2-1	TRBV5-1	ASSLAVAGQGEQF
TRBD2	TRBJ2-1	TRBV7-2	ASSELAGVHNEQF
NA	TRBJ2-1	TRBV4-2	ASSQADEQF
NA	TRBJ1-4	TRBV18	ASSPSRDEKLF
NA	TRBJ1-2	TRBV3-1/TRBV3-2	ASSPLTKPDYGYT
NA	TRBJ2-5	TRBV7-9	ATLAPGEETQY
TRBD2	TRBJ2-3	TRBV10-3	AISVGVSGGNTDTQY
NA	TRBJ2-6	TRBV7-9	ASSLDAPGPPT
NA	TRBJ1-6	TRBV6-5	ASSYQVSPLH
NA	TRBJ1-1	TRBV6-2/TRBV6-3	ASSYTYSNTEAF
NA	TRBJ1-6	TRBV6-5	ASSYSSVGELH
NA	TRBJ2-5	TRBV4-2	ASSQDSGKETQY
NA	TRBJ1-2	TRBV29-1	SVEGPGYVRGYT
NA	TRBJ1-1	TRBV27	ASRLFGDRSPRNTEAF
NA	TRBJ1-4	TRBV15	ATSRDPRGGNEKLF
NA	TRBJ1-2	TRBV6-5	ASGPRGLYYGYT
TRBD1	TRBJ2-1	TRBV18	ASSYVGQGGEQF